These 26 T cell receptor beta chains were all obtained from the same sample, sequenced in a study of blood T cell repertoires in COVID-19. Generated by immunoSEQ multiplex PCR, the TCRdb table keeps only in-frame clones and is missing some. The sample carries roughly 430,000 clones, around nine tenths recorded once. Material: PBMCs or T cells enriched from blood (not recorded which). These TCRs come from a woman in her late teens or twenties who had been exposed to COVID-19.

The rearrangement uses TRBV28 and TRBJ2-7; no reliable D call. The CDR3 sequence is 12 residues long. V gave up 3 bases and J gave up 4 bases, with 7 bases separating them. CDR1 and CDR2 from the germline V gene are MDHEN and SYDVKM. The CDR3 reads CASSFLRYEQYF. The CDR3 DNA follows: TGTGCCAGCAGTTTTTTGAGGTACGAGCAGTACTTC.

This chain connects TRBV19 to TRBJ1-2; tentative D call: TRBD1 (5 bases). Trimming cost V 3 bases and J 4 bases, with 12 bases left between them. The CDR3 is 14 amino acids. Germline loops: CDR1 LNHDA, CDR2 SQIVND (reference sequence). The CDR3 here is CASSILPGIYGYTF. The CDR3 bases are TGTGCCAGTAGTATTCTCCCAGGGATCTATGGCTACACCTTC.

V gene TRBV3-1 (or the pseudogene TRBV3-2) combines with J gene TRBJ2-7; the match to TRBD2 covers 9 bases. The germline V gene encodes CDR1 LGHDT and CDR2 YNNKEL (reference sequence). CDR3 length equals 17 residues. After removal of 0 bases from V and 0 bases from J, the junction contained 6 bases not matched to a gene. Here the CDR3 reads CASSQDGLAGRSYEQYF. In DNA, the CDR3 is TGTGCCAGCAGCCAAGATGGGCTAGCGGGACGCTCCTACGAGCAGTACTTC.

This clone was observed once. The chain uses TRBV27 and TRBJ2-3, with D uncertain. V lost 3 bases, J lost 2 bases, and 9 bases lay in between. The CDR3 contains 14 residues. From germline, CDR1 is MNHEY and CDR2 SMNVEV (reference sequence). This CDR3 is CASSFTRLTDTQYF. The CDR3 DNA sequence: TGTGCCAGCAGTTTCACACGCCTCACAGATACGCAGTATTTT.

This clone was found a few times. V gene TRBV21-1 combines with J gene TRBJ1-1; TRBD1, the table's D call, lacks a check against the DNA. TRBV21-1 is recorded as a pseudogene. The CDR3 has 12 residues. The CDR3 region has the DNA TGTGCCAGCAGCGACAGGGAGGCTGAAGCTTTCTTT. This gives the protein CASSDREAEAFF.

V and J are TRBV6-5 and TRBJ2-7; D is possibly TRBD2 (7 bases). Trimming took 5 bases from V and 7 from J, leaving 21 bases between them. Germline V lookup: CDR1 MNHEY, CDR2 SVGAGI. The CDR3 has 15 residues. The DNA for the CDR3 is TGTGCCAGCAGTCGGTCGGGGGGCCTTACGACAGAGCAGTACTTC. Encoded protein: CASSRSGGLTTEQYF.

The chain carries TRBV10-3 and TRBJ2-1, with 12 positions matching TRBD2. There are 15 residues in the CDR3. Trimming removed 6 bases from V and 7 bases from J; junction bases left unmatched: 7. Germline V CDR1 and CDR2: ENHRY, SYGVKD. In DNA, the CDR3 is TGTGCCATCAGGTCTAGCGGGGGGGCTGGGAATGAGCAGTTCTTC. It specifies CAIRSSGGAGNEQFF.

The V and J genes are TRBV24-1 and TRBJ2-1; 9 bases fit TRBD1. Germline V lookup: CDR1 KGHDR, CDR2 SFDVKD. The CDR3 is made up of 17 amino acids. Losses at the gene ends were 0 bases for V and 2 bases for J; bases not matched to a gene: 4. The CDR3 here is CATSDLGQGSPYNEQFF. Written as DNA, the CDR3 is TGTGCCACCAGTGATTTGGGACAGGGGAGCCCCTACAATGAGCAGTTCTTC.

The V call is TRBV7-9, the J call TRBJ2-7; maybe TRBD1 (6 bases). The CDR3 contains 15 residues. The germline gives CDR1 SEHNR, CDR2 FQNEAQ (reference sequence). V shed 1 base and J shed 3 bases, with 13 bases lying between them. The CDR3 region has the DNA TGTGCCAGCAGCTTAGATACAGGGAGACACTACGAGCAGTACTTC. It encodes CASSLDTGRHYEQYF. The whole variable domain, remainder taken from reference TRBV7-9 and TRBJ2-7, is DTGVSQNPRHKITKRGQNVTFRCDPISEHNRLYWYRQTLGQGPEFLTYFQNEAQLEKSRLLSDRFSAERPKGSFSTLEIQRTEQGDSAMYLCASSLDTGRHYEQYFGPGTRLTVT.

This clone was found many times. The V gene is TRBV28, the J gene TRBJ1-5, with 9 bases matching TRBD1. Unmatched junction bases numbered 6, after V lost 4 bases and J lost 5 bases. Germline V gene sequence: CDR1 MDHEN, CDR2 SYDVKM. The CDR3 runs to 15 residues. The CDR3 DNA reads as TGTGCCAGCAGTTCCCAGGGACAGGGCTATCAGCCCCAGCATTTT. Translated, it gives CASSSQGQGYQPQHF.

The genes are TRBV19 and TRBJ2-7; perhaps TRBD1 as D (5 bases). Per germline, CDR1 LNHDA and CDR2 SQIVND (reference sequence). Trimming took off 4 bases at V and 0 bases at J, with 16 bases between the two ends. CDR3 size: 16 residues. DNA of the CDR3: TGTGCCAGTAGTACAAGATGGACACCCCACTCCTACGAGCAGTACTTC. It is translated as CASSTRWTPHSYEQYF.

The chain recombines TRBV28 with TRBJ2-5; D is possibly TRBD1 (6 bases). The CDR3 covers 14 residues. The V gene lost 5 bases and the J gene lost 5 bases, with 15 bases spanning the gap. Germline CDR1 and CDR2: MDHEN and SYDVKM. DNA for the CDR3: TGTGCCAGCAGTATTAAAAGGGGGTCGGAGACCCAGTACTTC. This gives the protein CASSIKRGSETQYF.

This clone was seen only once. The CDR3 region has the DNA TGTGCCAGCAGCTTAGGTCTGAGCTCCTATAATTCACCCCTCCACTTT. Its translation is CASSLGLSSYNSPLHF. V and J are TRBV13 and TRBJ1-6; unclear D gene. The CDR3 covers 16 residues. V lost 0 bases, J lost 0 bases, and 6 bases lay in between. Germline V gene sequence: CDR1 PRHDT, CDR2 FYEKMQ (reference sequence).

This chain uses TRBV7-9 with TRBJ2-7; D possibly corresponds to TRBD1 (6 bases). The length of the CDR3 is 15 residues. CDR1 SEHNR and CDR2 FQNEAQ come from the germline V gene (reference sequence). Trimming pared 3 bases from V and 2 bases from J, leaving 14 bases between. This chain's CDR3 is CASSFSGTSAYEQYF. The CDR3 nucleotides are TGTGCCAGCAGCTTCTCCGGGACAAGCGCCTACGAGCAGTACTTC.

This chain joins TRBV10-3 and TRBJ1-1; D unclear. Trimming stripped 11 bases from V and 3 bases from J, with 13 bases between. Germline V lookup: CDR1 ENHRY, CDR2 SYGVKD. This CDR3 comprises 12 residues. In nucleotides, the CDR3 is TGTGCCCTGCGGGGAGAGGACACTGAAGCTTTCTTT. It encodes CALRGEDTEAFF.

The V call is TRBV2, the J call TRBJ2-6; tentatively, D is TRBD2 (6 bases). Per germline, CDR1 SNHLY and CDR2 FYNNEI. The CDR3 is 17 amino acids. Trimming stripped 4 bases from V and 1 base from J, with 14 bases between. The CDR3 bases are TGTGCCAGCAGTGTTCGGGGGTGGGAGTCTGGGGCCAACGTCCTGACTTTC. This translates into CASSVRGWESGANVLTF.

The chain carries TRBV24-1 and TRBJ2-5; possible D gene TRBD1, 6 bases. The CDR3 is 15 amino acids. Trimming removed 4 bases from V and 2 bases from J, with 13 bases in between. Germline lookup yields CDR1 KGHDR and CDR2 SFDVKD. This CDR3 reads CATSDPGRGQETQYF. The CDR3 DNA follows: TGTGCCACCAGTGACCCAGGCAGGGGTCAAGAGACCCAGTACTTC.

A single count supports this clone. The chain links TRBV6-1 to TRBJ2-3; D gene uncertain. Trimming cost V 1 base and J 0 bases, with 5 bases left between them. The CDR3 sequence is 14 residues long. CDR1 is MNHNS and CDR2 is SASEGT in the germline V gene. In DNA form, the CDR3 reads TGTGCCAGCAGTGAAGGTAGTAGCACAGATACGCAGTATTTT. Its translation: CASSEGSSTDTQYF.

V gene TRBV24-1 combines with J gene TRBJ2-7; TRBD2 might be the D (5 bases). Between the trimmed V and J ends, which lost 0 bases and 2 bases, there was a span of 16 bases. The CDR3 extends over 17 amino acids. Germline assignment: CDR1 KGHDR and CDR2 SFDVKD. The CDR3 protein is CATSDLGLDQNAYEQYF. Here the CDR3 DNA reads TGTGCCACCAGTGATTTGGGACTTGACCAAAACGCCTACGAGCAGTACTTC.

DNA of the CDR3: TGTGCCAGCAGTGAAGCGCCACTAGCGGAGCCCTACAATGAGCAGTTCTTC. Protein: CASSEAPLAEPYNEQFF. The chain recombines TRBV2 with TRBJ2-1; 8 positions agree with TRBD2. The V segment lost 0 bases and the J segment 2 bases; nucleotides outside the gene matches: 6. The CDR3 has 17 residues. Germline V gene data show CDR1 as SNHLY and CDR2 as FYNNEI. Filled out from reference TRBV2 and TRBJ2-1, the complete variable domain reads EPEVTQTPSHQVTQMGQEVILRCVPISNHLYFYWYRQILGQKVEFLVSFYNNEISEKSEIFDDQFSVERPDGSNFTLKIRSTKLEDSAMYFCASSEAPLAEPYNEQFFGPGTRLTVL.

The V and J genes are TRBV3-1 (or the pseudogene TRBV3-2) and TRBJ2-2; D uncertain. This CDR3 region has 13 residues. V dropped 4 bases and J dropped 4 bases, with 7 bases sitting between them. CDR1 is LGHDT and CDR2 is YNNKEL in the germline V gene (reference sequence). In DNA, the CDR3 is TGTGCCAGCAGCCGAGTAAGCACCGGGGAGCTGTTTTTT. Its protein product is CASSRVSTGELFF.

The chain employs TRBV6-5 and TRBJ2-2; TRBD2 matches at 10 bases. V lost 2 bases to trimming and J lost 3 bases; unmatched junction nucleotides: 3. Germline values: CDR1 MNHEY, CDR2 SVGAGI. The CDR3 spans 16 residues. This CDR3 reads CASSYGAGGYTGELFF. CDR3 in DNA: TGTGCCAGCAGTTACGGAGCGGGGGGGTACACCGGGGAGCTGTTTTTT.

This chain uses TRBV11-2 with TRBJ2-7; D remains unclear. Germline-derived CDR1 and CDR2 are SGHAT and FQNNGV. V was pared by 2 bases and J by 2 bases, with 7 bases between. The CDR3 totals 13 residues. Written as DNA, the CDR3 is TGTGCCAGCAGCTTAAACAAAGCCTACGAGCAGTACTTC. Protein product: CASSLNKAYEQYF. Variable domain in full (rest from reference TRBV11-2 and TRBJ2-7): EAGVAQSPRYKIIEKRQSVAFWCNPISGHATLYWYQQILGQGPKLLIQFQNNGVVDDSQLPKDRFSAERLKGVDSTLKIQPAKLEDSAVYLCASSLNKAYEQYFGPGTRLTVT.

The chain employs TRBV3-1 (or the pseudogene TRBV3-2) and TRBJ1-4, with unresolved D. The CDR3 extends over 16 amino acids. V lost 3 bases, J lost 0 bases, and 11 bases lay in between. Germline V gene sequence: CDR1 LGHDT, CDR2 YNNKEL (reference sequence). The CDR3 here is CASSQRIGATNEKLFF. CDR3 nucleotide sequence: TGTGCCAGCAGCCAGAGAATAGGAGCAACTAATGAAAAACTGTTTTTT.

The chain employs TRBV6-1 and TRBJ2-7; 12 nucleotides line up with TRBD2. The CDR3 consists of 16 residues. V lost 0 bases, J lost 6 bases, and 6 bases stayed unmatched. Germline V gene data show CDR1 as MNHNS and CDR2 as SASEGT. This CDR3 is CASSEASTSGRGEQYF. CDR3 DNA sequence: TGTGCCAGCAGTGAAGCCTCGACTAGCGGGAGAGGCGAGCAGTACTTC.

V and J are TRBV4-2 and TRBJ2-7; 7 bases map to TRBD2. Trimming cost V 0 bases and J 4 bases; bases outside gene matches: 9. The CDR3 covers 16 residues. Germline-derived CDR1 and CDR2 are LGHNA and YNFKEQ. The CDR3 coding sequence is TGTGCCAGCAGCCAAGAATGGTCGAGGGGAGGGTACGAGCAGTACTTC. Translating gives CASSQEWSRGGYEQYF.